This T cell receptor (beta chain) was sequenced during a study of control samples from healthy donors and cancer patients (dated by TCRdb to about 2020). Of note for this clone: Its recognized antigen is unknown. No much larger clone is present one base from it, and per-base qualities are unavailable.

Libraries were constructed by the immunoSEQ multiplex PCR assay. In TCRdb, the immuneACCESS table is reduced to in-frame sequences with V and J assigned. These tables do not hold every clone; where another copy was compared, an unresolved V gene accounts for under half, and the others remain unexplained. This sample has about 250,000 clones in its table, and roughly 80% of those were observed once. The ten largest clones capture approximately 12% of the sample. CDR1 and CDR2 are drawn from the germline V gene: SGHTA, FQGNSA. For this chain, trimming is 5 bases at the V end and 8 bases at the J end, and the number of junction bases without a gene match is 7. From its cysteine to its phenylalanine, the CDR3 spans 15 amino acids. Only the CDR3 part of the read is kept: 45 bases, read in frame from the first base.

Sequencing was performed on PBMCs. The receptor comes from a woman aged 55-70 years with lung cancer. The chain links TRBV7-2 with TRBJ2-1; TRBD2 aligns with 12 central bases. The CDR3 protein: CASSQRLAGADEQFF. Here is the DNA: TGTGCCAGCAGCCAACGACTAGCGGGAGCCGATGAGCAGTTCTTC. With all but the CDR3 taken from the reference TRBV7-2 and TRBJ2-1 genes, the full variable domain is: GAGVSQSPSNKVTEKGKDVELRCDPISGHTALYWYRQSLGQGLEFLIYFQGNSAPDKSGLPSDRFSAERTGGSVSTLTIQRTQQEDSAVYLCASSQRLAGADEQFFGPGTRLTVL.